This is a list of T cell receptor beta chains from one sample in a study of Ad26.COV2.S vaccination and SARS-CoV-2 variants. Sequencing used immunoSEQ multiplex PCR; TCRdb keeps in-frame clones, though not all of them. Of about 350,000 clones in the sample, approximately 86% were seen once. The starting material was peripheral blood, obtained in a trial of Ad26.COV2.S vaccine versus placebo. The source of these receptors is a person aged 18-60 years who received the Ad26.COV2.S COVID-19 vaccine or a placebo. Both conserved end residues are part of each CDR3. Fields, in order: clone size, J gene, V gene, D gene, CDR3 DNA, CDR3 protein. The D gene is left open where the match is weak. A row's size may be missing; if present it is once, few, many or a size class.

>-|TRBJ1-1|TRBV6-5|-
TGTGCCAGCAGTTACGATCCTTACACTGAAGCTTTCTTT
CASSYDPYTEAFF
>once|TRBJ2-3|TRBV7-2|-
TGTGCCAGCAGCCGACTAGATGCAGATACGCAGTATTTT
CASSRLDADTQYF
>-|TRBJ2-2|TRBV7-7|-
TGTGCCAGCGGTCTGCCCACCGGGGAGCTGTTTTTT
CASGLPTGELFF
>once|TRBJ2-6|TRBV13|-
TGTGCCAGCAGTGGTCCGGCTGACGGGGCCAACGTCCTGACTTTC
CASSGPADGANVLTF
>-|TRBJ2-1|TRBV25-1|-
TGTGCCAGCAGTCGTCCACACGGCAGGGAGGAGCAGTTCTTC
CASSRPHGREEQFF
>-|TRBJ2-3|TRBV24-1|TRBD2
TGTGCCACCAGTGACCCCGGACTAGCGGAGACGCAGTATTTT
CATSDPGLAETQYF
>-|TRBJ1-4|TRBV4-1|-
TGCGCCAGCAGCTCTCTCCCCTCTGAAAAACTGTTTTTT
CASSSLPSEKLFF
>-|TRBJ1-2|TRBV28|-
TGTGCCAGCAGCCCCGCGGAGTCGGATGGCTACACCTTC
CASSPAESDGYTF
>-|TRBJ2-5|TRBV11-2|-
TGTGCCAGCAGCTTATTCCCCCCGCCAGAGACCCAGTACTTC
CASSLFPPPETQYF
>-|TRBJ2-5|TRBV7-8|-
TGTGCCAGCCGCCGGGCTCAAGAGACCCAGTACTTC
CASRRAQETQYF
>-|TRBJ2-2|TRBV5-1|-
TGCGCCAGCAGCTTGGCCGGGGGTCTTAGCACCGGGGAGCTGTTTTTT
CASSLAGGLSTGELFF
>-|TRBJ1-4|TRBV7-2|-
TGTGCCAGCAGCTTAGGAGCAGGGACTAATGAAAAACTGTTTTTT
CASSLGAGTNEKLFF
>-|TRBJ2-7|TRBV4-1|TRBD1
TGCGCCAGCAGCCAGGACAGGGGTGATGCTTACGAGCAGTACTTC
CASSQDRGDAYEQYF
>-|TRBJ2-5|TRBV7-2|-
TGTGCCAGCAGCTTAATGGTTGGAGAGACCCAGTACTTC
CASSLMVGETQYF